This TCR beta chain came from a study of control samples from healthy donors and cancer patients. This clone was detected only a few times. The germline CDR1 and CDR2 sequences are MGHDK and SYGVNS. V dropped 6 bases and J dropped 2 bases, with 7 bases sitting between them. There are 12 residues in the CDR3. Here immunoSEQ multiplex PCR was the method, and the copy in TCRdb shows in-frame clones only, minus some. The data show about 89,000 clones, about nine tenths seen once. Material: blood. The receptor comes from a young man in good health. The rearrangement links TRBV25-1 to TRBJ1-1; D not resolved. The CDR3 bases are TGTGCCAGCAGGTTTTTAAACACTGAAGCTTTCTTT. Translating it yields CASRFLNTEAFF.